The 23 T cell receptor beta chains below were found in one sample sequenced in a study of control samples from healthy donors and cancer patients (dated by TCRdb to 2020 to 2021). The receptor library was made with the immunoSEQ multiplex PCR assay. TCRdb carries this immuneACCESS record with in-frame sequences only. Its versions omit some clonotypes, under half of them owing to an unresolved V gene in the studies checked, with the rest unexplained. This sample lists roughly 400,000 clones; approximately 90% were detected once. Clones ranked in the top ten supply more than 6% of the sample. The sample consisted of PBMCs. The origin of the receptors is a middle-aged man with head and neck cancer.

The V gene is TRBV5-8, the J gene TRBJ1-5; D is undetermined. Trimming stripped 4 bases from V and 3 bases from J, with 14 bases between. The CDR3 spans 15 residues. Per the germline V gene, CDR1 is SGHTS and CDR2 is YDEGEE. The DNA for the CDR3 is TGTGCCAGCAGCCTGGAGACTGGGGACAATCAGCCCCAGCATTTT. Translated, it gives CASSLETGDNQPQHF.

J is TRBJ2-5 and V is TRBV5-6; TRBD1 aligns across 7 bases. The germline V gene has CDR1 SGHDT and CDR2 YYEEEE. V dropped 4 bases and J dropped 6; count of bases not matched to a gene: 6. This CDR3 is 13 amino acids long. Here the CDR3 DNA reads TGTGCCAGCAGCGTGACAGGGCGGAAGACCCAGTACTTC. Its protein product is CASSVTGRKTQYF.

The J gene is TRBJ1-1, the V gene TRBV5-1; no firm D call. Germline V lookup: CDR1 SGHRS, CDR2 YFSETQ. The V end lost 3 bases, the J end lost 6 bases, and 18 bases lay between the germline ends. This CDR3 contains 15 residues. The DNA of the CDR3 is TGCGCCAGCAGCTCGGGAATGTCCGGGAGGTCTGAAGCTTTCTTT. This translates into CASSSGMSGRSEAFF.

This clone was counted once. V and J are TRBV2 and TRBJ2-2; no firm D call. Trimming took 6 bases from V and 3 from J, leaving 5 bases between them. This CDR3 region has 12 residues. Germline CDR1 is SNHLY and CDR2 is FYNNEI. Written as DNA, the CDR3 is TGTGCCAGCAGACCCGACACCGGGGAGCTGTTTTTT. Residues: CASRPDTGELFF.

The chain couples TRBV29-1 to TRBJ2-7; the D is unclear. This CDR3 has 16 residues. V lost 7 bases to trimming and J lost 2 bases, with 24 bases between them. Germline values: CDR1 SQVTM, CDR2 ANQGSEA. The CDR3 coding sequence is TGCAGCGCCATACCAGCGACACACGGCGGAACCTACGAGCAGTACTTC. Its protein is CSAIPATHGGTYEQYF.

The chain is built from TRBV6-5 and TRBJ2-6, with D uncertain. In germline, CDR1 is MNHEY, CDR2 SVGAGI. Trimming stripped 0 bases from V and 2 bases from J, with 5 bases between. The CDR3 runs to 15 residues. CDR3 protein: CASSYSGPGANVLTF. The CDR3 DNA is TGTGCCAGCAGTTACTCCGGGCCTGGGGCCAACGTCCTGACTTTC.

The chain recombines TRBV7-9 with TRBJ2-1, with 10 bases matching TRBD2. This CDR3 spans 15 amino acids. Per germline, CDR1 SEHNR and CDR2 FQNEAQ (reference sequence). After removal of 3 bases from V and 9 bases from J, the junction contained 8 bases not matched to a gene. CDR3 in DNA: TGTGCCAGCAGCTTGGAAGCGGGAGGGCCGGGTGAGCAGTTCTTC. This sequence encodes CASSLEAGGPGEQFF.

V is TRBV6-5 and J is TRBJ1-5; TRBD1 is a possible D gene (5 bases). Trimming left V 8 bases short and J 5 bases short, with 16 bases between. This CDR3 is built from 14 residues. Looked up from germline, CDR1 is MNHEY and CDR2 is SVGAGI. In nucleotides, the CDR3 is TGTGCCAGCCGCCCTCGGACGGGGGATCAGCCCCAGCATTTT. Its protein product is CASRPRTGDQPQHF.

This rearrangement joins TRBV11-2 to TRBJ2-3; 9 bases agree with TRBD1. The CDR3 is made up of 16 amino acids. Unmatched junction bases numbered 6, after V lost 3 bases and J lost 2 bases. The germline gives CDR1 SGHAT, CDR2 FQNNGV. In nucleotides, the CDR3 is TGTGCCAGCAGCTTGGGACAGGGCCCCTTCACAGATACGCAGTATTTT. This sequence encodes CASSLGQGPFTDTQYF. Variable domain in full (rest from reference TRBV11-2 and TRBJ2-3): EAGVAQSPRYKIIEKRQSVAFWCNPISGHATLYWYQQILGQGPKLLIQFQNNGVVDDSQLPKDRFSAERLKGVDSTLKIQPAKLEDSAVYLCASSLGQGPFTDTQYFGPGTRLTVL.

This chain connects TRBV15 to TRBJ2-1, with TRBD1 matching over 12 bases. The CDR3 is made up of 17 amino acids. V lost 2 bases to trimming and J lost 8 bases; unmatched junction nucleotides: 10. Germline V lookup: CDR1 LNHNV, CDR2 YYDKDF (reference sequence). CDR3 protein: CATSRSSGTGGGDEQFF. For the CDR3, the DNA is TGTGCCACCAGCAGATCCTCCGGGACAGGGGGCGGCGATGAGCAGTTCTTC. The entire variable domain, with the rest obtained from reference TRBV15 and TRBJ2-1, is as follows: DAMVIQNPRYQVTQFGKPVTLSCSQTLNHNVMYWYQQKSSQAPKLLFHYYDKDFNNEADTPDNFQSRRPNTSFCFLDIRSPGLGDTAMYLCATSRSSGTGGGDEQFFGPGTRLTVL.

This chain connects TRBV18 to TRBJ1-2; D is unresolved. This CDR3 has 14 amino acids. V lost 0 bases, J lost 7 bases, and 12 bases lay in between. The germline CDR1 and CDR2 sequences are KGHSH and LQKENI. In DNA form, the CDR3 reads TGTGCCAGCTCACCACCTTTGGCTCCTGTTGGCTACACCTTC. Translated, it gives CASSPPLAPVGYTF.

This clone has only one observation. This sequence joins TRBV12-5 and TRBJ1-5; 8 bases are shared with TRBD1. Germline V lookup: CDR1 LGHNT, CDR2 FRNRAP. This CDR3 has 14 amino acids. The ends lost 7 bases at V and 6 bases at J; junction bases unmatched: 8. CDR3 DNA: TGTGCTAGTGCCCCCGGGACAGGTCGTCAGCCCCAGCATTTT. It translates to CASAPGTGRQPQHF.

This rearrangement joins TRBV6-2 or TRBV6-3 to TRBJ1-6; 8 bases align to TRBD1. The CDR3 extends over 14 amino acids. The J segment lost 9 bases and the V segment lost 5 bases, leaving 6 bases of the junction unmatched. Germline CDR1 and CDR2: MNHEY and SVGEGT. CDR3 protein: CASSKTGESSPLHF. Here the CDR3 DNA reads TGTGCCAGCAGTAAGACAGGGGAGAGTTCACCCCTCCACTTT.

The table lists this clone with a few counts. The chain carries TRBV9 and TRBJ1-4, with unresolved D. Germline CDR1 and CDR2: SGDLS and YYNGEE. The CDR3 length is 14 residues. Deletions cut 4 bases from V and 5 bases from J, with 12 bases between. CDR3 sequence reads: CASSLRVTNEKLFF. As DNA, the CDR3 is TGTGCCAGCAGCCTCCGGGTGACCAATGAAAAACTGTTTTTT.

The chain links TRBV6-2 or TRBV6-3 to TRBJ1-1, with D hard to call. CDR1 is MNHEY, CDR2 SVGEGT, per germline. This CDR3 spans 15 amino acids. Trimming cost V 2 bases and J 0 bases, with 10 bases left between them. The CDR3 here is CASSYPPQMNTEAFF. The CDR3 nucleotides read TGTGCCAGCAGTTACCCCCCGCAGATGAACACTGAAGCTTTCTTT.

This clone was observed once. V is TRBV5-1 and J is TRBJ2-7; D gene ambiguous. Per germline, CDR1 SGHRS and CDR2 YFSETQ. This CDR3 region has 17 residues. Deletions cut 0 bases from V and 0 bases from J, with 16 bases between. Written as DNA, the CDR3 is TGCGCCAGCAGCTTGGTCCCTTTTAGAAACCCCTCCTACGAGCAGTACTTC. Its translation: CASSLVPFRNPSYEQYF.

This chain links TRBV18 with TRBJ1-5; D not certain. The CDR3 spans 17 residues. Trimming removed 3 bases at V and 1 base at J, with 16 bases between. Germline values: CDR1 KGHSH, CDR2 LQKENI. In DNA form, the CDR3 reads TGTGCCAGCTCACCTAATAGTCGGGGAACCAGCAATCAGCCCCAGCATTTT. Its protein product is CASSPNSRGTSNQPQHF.

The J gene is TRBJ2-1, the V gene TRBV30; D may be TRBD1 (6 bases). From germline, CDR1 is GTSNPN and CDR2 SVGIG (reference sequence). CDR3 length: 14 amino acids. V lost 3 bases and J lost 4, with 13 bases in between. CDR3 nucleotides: TGTGCCTGGAGACCCGAGGACAGATACAATGAGCAGTTCTTC. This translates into CAWRPEDRYNEQFF. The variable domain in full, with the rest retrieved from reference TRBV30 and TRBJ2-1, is SQTIHQWPATLVQPVGSPLSLECTVEGTSNPNLYWYRQAAGRGLQLLFYSVGIGQISSEVPQNLSASRPQDRQFILSSKKLLLSDSGFYLCAWRPEDRYNEQFFGPGTRLTVL.

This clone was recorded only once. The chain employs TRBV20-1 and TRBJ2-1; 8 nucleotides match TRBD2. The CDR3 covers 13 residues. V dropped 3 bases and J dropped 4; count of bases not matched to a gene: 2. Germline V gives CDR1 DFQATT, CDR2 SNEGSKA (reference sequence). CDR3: CSASSGMYNEQFF. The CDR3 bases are TGCAGTGCTAGTAGCGGGATGTACAATGAGCAGTTCTTC.

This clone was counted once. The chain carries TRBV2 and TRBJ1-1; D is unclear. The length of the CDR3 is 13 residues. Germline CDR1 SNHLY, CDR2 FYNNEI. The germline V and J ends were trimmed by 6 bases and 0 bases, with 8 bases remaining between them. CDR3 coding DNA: TGTGCCAGCAGAGTCCTTTTGAACACTGAAGCTTTCTTT. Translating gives CASRVLLNTEAFF.

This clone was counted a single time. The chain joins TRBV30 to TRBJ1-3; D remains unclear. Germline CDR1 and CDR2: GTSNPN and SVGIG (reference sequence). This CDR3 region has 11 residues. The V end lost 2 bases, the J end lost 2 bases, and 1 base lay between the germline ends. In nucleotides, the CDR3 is TGTGCCTGGAGTCCTGGAAACACCATATATTTT. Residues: CAWSPGNTIYF.

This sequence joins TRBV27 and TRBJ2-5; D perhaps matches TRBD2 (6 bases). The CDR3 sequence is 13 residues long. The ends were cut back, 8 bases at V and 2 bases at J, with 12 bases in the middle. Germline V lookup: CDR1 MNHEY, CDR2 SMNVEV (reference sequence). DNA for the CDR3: TGTGCCAGCTCCCCGGGGGATCAAGAGACCCAGTACTTC. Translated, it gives CASSPGDQETQYF.

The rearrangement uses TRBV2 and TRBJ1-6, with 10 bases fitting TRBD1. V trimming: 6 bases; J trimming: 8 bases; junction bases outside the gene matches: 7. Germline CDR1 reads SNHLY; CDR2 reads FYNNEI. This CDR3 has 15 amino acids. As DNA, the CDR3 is TGTGCCAGCAGGACGGGACAGGGGCCGTATTCACCCCTCCACTTT. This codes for CASRTGQGPYSPLHF.